The 9 T cell receptor beta chains in this list originate from one sample, sequenced in a study of CD8+CD57+ T cells in acquired aplastic anemia. Profiles of TCR beta VDJ and CDR3 were generated from a genomic DNA template. TCRdb reprocessed the reads with MiXCR, giving one entry per CDR3 protein. The sample contains some 150,000 distinct CDR3 sequences, 71% of which appear only once. Flow cytometry had shown expanded CD8+CD57+ cells in the patients chosen for sequencing. Sample: sorted CD4+, CD8+, or CD8+CD57+ T cells (not recorded which) from PBMCs. Source of these receptors: a human donor with aplastic anemia.

The rearrangement uses TRBV20-1 and TRBJ2-5, with 10 nucleotides matching TRBD2. Germline CDR1 reads DFQATT; CDR2 reads SNEGSKA (reference sequence). V shed 6 bases and J 2 bases; nucleotides not matched to a gene: 12. This CDR3 comprises 16 residues. In nucleotides, the CDR3 is TGCAGTGCCCTCCAGGCTAGCGGGGGATATCAAGAGACCCAGTACTTC. Residues: CSALQASGGYQETQYF.

V and J are TRBV20-1 and TRBJ2-3, with a tentative D call TRBD2 (6 bases). The CDR3 contains 15 residues. CDR1 and CDR2 from the germline V gene are DFQATT and SNEGSKA (reference sequence). Between the trimmed V and J ends, which lost 7 bases and 4 bases, there was a span of 21 bases. As DNA, the CDR3 is TGCAGTGTTCCCCGGAGGGCCGTTGTCGCAGATACGCAGTATTTT. Protein: CSVPRRAVVADTQYF.

This rearrangement joins TRBV7-9 to TRBJ2-7; no firm D call. The germline gives CDR1 SEHNR, CDR2 FQNEAQ (reference sequence). V lost 5 bases and J 5 bases, leaving 13 bases between the germline ends. The CDR3 consists of 13 residues. The CDR3 protein is CASSSGRANEQYF. The DNA of the CDR3 is TGTGCCAGCAGCAGTGGACGGGCCAACGAGCAGTACTTC.

The V call is TRBV19, the J call TRBJ2-5, with a possible D match to TRBD2 (5 bases). The CDR3 is made up of 14 amino acids. V lost 2 bases and J lost 2, with 9 bases in between. Looked up from germline, CDR1 is LNHDA and CDR2 is SQIVND (reference sequence). The CDR3 sequence: CASSIHGDQETQYF. The CDR3 nucleotides read TGTGCCAGTAGTATACACGGGGATCAAGAGACCCAGTACTTC.

This chain joins TRBV24-1 and TRBJ2-5, with a tentative D call TRBD1 (5 bases). This CDR3 region has 13 residues. Germline values: CDR1 KGHDR, CDR2 SFDVKD. V lost 4 bases and J 2 bases, leaving 7 bases between the germline ends. CDR3: CATSETDQETQYF. The CDR3 DNA reads as TGTGCCACCAGTGAGACAGATCAAGAGACCCAGTACTTC.

The rearrangement joins TRBV2 to TRBJ1-4; maybe TRBD1 (5 bases). From germline, CDR1 is SNHLY and CDR2 FYNNEI. V was clipped by 3 bases and J by 12 bases, with 20 bases between them. The length of the CDR3 is 15 residues. CDR3: CASSDRGFVPSELFF. CDR3 nucleotides: TGTGCCAGCAGTGATCGGGGGTTTGTGCCTAGCGAACTGTTTTTT.

This clonotype was picked up a small number of times. The genes are TRBV9 and TRBJ1-1; TRBD1 might be the D (5 bases). The V gene lost 4 bases and the J gene lost 3 bases, with 10 bases spanning the gap. The CDR3 runs to 13 residues. Germline loops: CDR1 SGDLS, CDR2 YYNGEE. As DNA, the CDR3 is TGTGCCAGCAGCCTACGGGGGGACACTGAAGCTTTCTTT. Translated, it gives CASSLRGDTEAFF.

This clonotype occurred many times. The V and J genes are TRBV6-5 and TRBJ2-7; D gene unclear. In germline, CDR1 is MNHEY, CDR2 SVGAGI. The V end lost 1 base, the J end lost 0 bases, and 4 bases lay between the germline ends. This CDR3 has 13 amino acids. The CDR3 sequence: CASSYYGSYEQYV. The CDR3 DNA reads as TGTGCCAGCAGTTACTACGGCTCCTACGAGCAGTACGTC.

The chain is built from TRBV7-2 and TRBJ1-2; D is uncertain. The V and J ends lost 4 bases and 5 bases respectively, with 11 bases between them. Germline values: CDR1 SGHTA, CDR2 FQGNSA. This CDR3 comprises 13 residues. CDR3 in amino acids: CASSSDWVYGYTF. In DNA form, the CDR3 reads TGTGCCAGCAGCTCAGACTGGGTGTATGGCTACACCTTC.